Listed below are T cell receptor beta chains from one sample, sequenced in a study of T cell responses to AZD1222 COVID-19 vaccine. Produced via immunoSEQ multiplex PCR; TCRdb's table is partial and in-frame only. The sample consists of some 80,000 clones, 85% to 90% of them appearing once. The sequencing here drew on peripheral blood, taken on day 0 of AZD1222 vaccination. These receptors came from an adult in good health. Both conserved end residues are part of each CDR3. Only part of the rows carry a size: once, few, many, or a class if the clone is expanded.

j_call clone_size v_call cdr3_aa
TRBJ1-6 - TRBV18 CASSPRSNSPLHF
TRBJ1-1 - TRBV5-1 CASSLGGIPEAFF
TRBJ2-7 - TRBV10-2 CASSEGFTSYEQYF
TRBJ2-1 once TRBV5-1 CASSLDSSYNEQFF
TRBJ1-6 - TRBV11-3 CASSLGLREGSPLHF
TRBJ1-3 - TRBV7-2 CASSYRTGNTIYF
TRBJ1-4 - TRBV2 CASARWVFRTNEKLFF
TRBJ2-7 - TRBV12-5 CASADGQGNNEQYF
TRBJ1-2 - TRBV19 CASKLTGGLYGYTF
TRBJ1-1 - TRBV15 CATSRGHRTGVLRMNTEAFF
TRBJ2-3 - TRBV9 CASSYGTGMVTDTQYF
TRBJ1-2 - TRBV29-1 CSVAATSGTGYGYTF
TRBJ1-1 once TRBV30 CAWSPTSYLAFF
TRBJ1-5 - TRBV6-1 CASSEISHQPQHF
TRBJ2-7 - TRBV28 CASSFKWYEQYF
TRBJ1-2 - TRBV7-3 CASSLNRGTDGYTF
TRBJ2-2 - TRBV19 CASSIGHPWDTGELFF
TRBJ2-2 - TRBV24-1 CATSDGGQGLAGELFF
TRBJ1-1 - TRBV30 CAWSNSNTEAFF
TRBJ2-2 few TRBV28 CASRLWEDTGELFF
TRBJ2-7 - TRBV9 CASSVGSPFYEQYF
TRBJ1-1 - TRBV29-1 CSVVSYTEAFF
TRBJ2-7 - TRBV2 CASSWTGPSYEQYF
TRBJ2-7 - TRBV6-1 CASSEGNPYEQYF
TRBJ1-2 - TRBV7-9 CASSFTTNYGYTF
TRBJ1-2 - TRBV25-1 CASADRGIGGYTF
TRBJ1-1 - TRBV19 CASSIQVTVSEAFF
TRBJ1-2 - TRBV5-6 CASSFFDRDFGGYTF
TRBJ2-6 - TRBV25-1 CASSEASRFSGANVLTF
TRBJ1-2 - TRBV7-9 CASTPGDKLNYGYTF
TRBJ1-6 - TRBV6-4 CASSDTPYNSPLHF
TRBJ2-3 - TRBV5-1 CASSSINSLTDTQYF
TRBJ1-5 - TRBV30 CAWSRTGNQPQHF
TRBJ1-3 - TRBV2 CASEVRSGNTIYF
TRBJ1-2 few TRBV7-9 CASSLDGVGYTF
TRBJ2-7 - TRBV18 CASSPSRGYEQYF
TRBJ1-4 - TRBV30 CAWDRGHTNEKLFF
TRBJ1-4 - TRBV5-1 CASRGRIGTNEKLFF
TRBJ1-5 - TRBV20-1 CSASVGGGNQPQHF
TRBJ1-3 once TRBV14 CASSLRTAGNTIYF
TRBJ2-3 - TRBV5-1 CASSTRGGATDTQYF
TRBJ1-4 - TRBV5-1 CASREWTGWNEKLFF
TRBJ2-7 - TRBV10-3 CATGEASYEQYF
TRBJ2-1 - TRBV7-9 CASSLASFLHYNEQFF
TRBJ2-7 - TRBV5-4 CASSPGGQRSYEQYF
TRBJ1-2 - TRBV14 CASSPGTGLYGYTF